This T cell receptor beta chain was recorded in a study of T cells after yellow fever vaccination. At the level of the study: SMART-Seq v4 Ultra Low Input prepared libraries from low-cell fractions. Study-level findings and limits: Clones from primary vaccination mostly reappeared after the booster (over 95% CD4, around 90% CD8).

This clonotype was observed at least ten times. The target antigen is unknown. CDR3 length: 15 residues. Trimming removed 5 bases from V and 3 bases from J; junction bases left unmatched: 8. CDR1 and CDR2 from the germline V gene are SGHTA and FQGNSA. TCRdb ran MiXCR on the 5' RACE reads and lists one entry per CDR3 protein. This sample has hundreds of thousands of distinct CDR3 sequences, with over 9% found just once. Sequenced here: PBMCs, sampled on the day of the yellow fever booster vaccination. The rearrangement links TRBV7-2 to TRBJ1-1; 8 bases fit TRBD1. The receptor comes from a man aged 25-45 years who received the YFV17D yellow fever vaccine. DNA of the CDR3: TGTGCCAGCAGCACCGGACAGGGACTGTACACTGAAGCTTTCTTT. Translation: CASSTGQGLYTEAFF.